A selection of T cell receptor beta chains follows, all from one sample in a study of T cell clonotyping in hematopoietic cell transplantation. Sequencing used immunoSEQ multiplex PCR; TCRdb keeps in-frame clones, though not all of them. This sample yields more than 8,000 clones, of which less than 90% are seen a single time; 27% belongs to the top ten. The input for sequencing was peripheral blood mononuclear cells, taken before stem cell transplant. The receptor source for this set is a woman aged 55-69 years with acute myeloid leukemia. Some clones in this sample may be carry-over from other donors' samples. Both conserved end residues are part of each CDR3. The D gene is left open where the match is weak. Expanded clones are given a class, and other clones once, few, many or no size at all.

TRBJ2-5 TRBV5-4 NA TRBD2 TGCGCCAGCAGCCAAGGGGTTTCTAGCGGGAGGCCGTACTTC CASSQGVSSGRPYF
TRBJ1-4 TRBV4-1 few NA TGCGCCAGCAGCTCCCCCGGGTTGAGGGCGGGTGCAACTAATGAAAAACTGTTTTTT CASSSPGLRAGATNEKLFF
TRBJ2-1 TRBV19 once NA TGTGCCAGTAGTATAGGGCAGAACAATGAGCAGTTCTTC CASSIGQNNEQFF
TRBJ2-3 TRBV27 NA TRBD2 TGTGCCAGCAGTCTCCTGGGGGGAGGGCGAGCGGATACGCAGTATTTT CASSLLGGGRADTQYF
TRBJ2-1 TRBV9 few TRBD2 TGTGCCAGCAGCGTACGGGTGGCAGCGGGAGGTTTGAAGTCGATGGGTGAGCAGTTCTTC CASSVRVAAGGLKSMGEQFF
TRBJ2-3 TRBV7-3 once TRBD2 TGTGCCAGCAGCTTAGACCCCGCGGGAGGGCCAGATACGCAGTATTTT CASSLDPAGGPDTQYF
TRBJ2-1 TRBV6-1 NA NA TGTGCCAGCACCCCCCGATGGGGACTGGGCAATGAGCAGTTCTTC CASTPRWGLGNEQFF
TRBJ2-1 TRBV5-1 NA TRBD2 TGCGCCAGCAGCTTGGGGGCTAGCGGCACTATCAATGAGCAGTTCTTC CASSLGASGTINEQFF
TRBJ2-3 TRBV7-9 NA NA TGTGCCAGCAGCTTGACTCCCCTAACCCAGGTCGCGCAGTATTTT CASSLTPLTQVAQYF
TRBJ2-7 TRBV11-2 NA NA TGTGCCAGCAGCTTAGTGGCAGGGCCCTACGAGCAGTACTTC CASSLVAGPYEQYF
TRBJ2-7 TRBV6-5 NA NA TGTGCCAGCAGCCTCGGACAGTCCTACGAGCAGTACTTC CASSLGQSYEQYF
TRBJ2-5 TRBV19 NA NA TGTGCCAGTAGTATCCACCTCCAAGAGACCCAGTACTTC CASSIHLQETQYF
TRBJ2-7 TRBV14 NA NA TGTGCCAGCAGCCCTCAGACAGGTGTCTCCTACGAGCAGTACTTC CASSPQTGVSYEQYF
TRBJ1-3 TRBV7-3 NA NA TGTGCCAGCAGCTTAACGTTCGGGGAGGGAATAACCGCCCCGATCTCTGGAAACACCATATATTTT CASSLTFGEGITAPISGNTIYF
TRBJ1-5 TRBV7-6 NA NA TGTGCCAGCAGCTTAGACAGGGCTCAGCCCCAGCATTTT CASSLDRAQPQHF
TRBJ2-1 TRBV10-3 NA TRBD2 TGTGCCATCAGTGTGCGGGAGTCCGACAATGAGCAGTTCTTC CAISVRESDNEQFF
TRBJ1-2 TRBV23-1 NA NA TGCGCCAGCAGTCAATCATTGGGCAGGGAAAACTATGGCTACACCTTC CASSQSLGRENYGYTF
TRBJ2-1 TRBV27 NA TRBD2 TGTGCCAGCAGTTTCGGGAGACTAGCGGACAATGAGCAGTTCTTC CASSFGRLADNEQFF
TRBJ2-7 TRBV7-8 NA TRBD2 TGTGCCAGCAGCCAGTCTAGCGGGTTACTGTACGAGCAGTACTTC CASSQSSGLLYEQYF
TRBJ1-4 TRBV6-1 NA TRBD1 TGTGCCATCAGTGAGTCTTCGCCCGGGACAGGGGGGGAAAAACTGTTTTTT CAISESSPGTGGEKLFF
TRBJ2-5 TRBV7-9 NA NA TGTGCCAGCAGCTTTCGCAGGGCGCAAGAGACCCAGTACTTC CASSFRRAQETQYF
TRBJ1-2 TRBV4-2 NA NA TGTGCCAGCAGCCAAGATTCGGGGGACGATGGCTACACCTTC CASSQDSGDDGYTF
TRBJ2-7 TRBV7-8 NA TRBD2 TGTGCCAGCAGCACCCTAGCGGGAGCCTACGAGCAGTACTTC CASSTLAGAYEQYF
TRBJ2-1 TRBV5-4 NA NA TGTGCCAGCAGCGCATACGAGTACAATGAGCAGTTCTTC CASSAYEYNEQFF
TRBJ2-3 TRBV28 NA NA TGTGCCAGCAGTTTGTCTCTAGGGGGAGGCCTCACAGATACGCAGTATTTT CASSLSLGGGLTDTQYF
TRBJ1-5 TRBV7-2 NA NA TGTGCCAGCAGCTTAGGGGGCACATTGTATAGCAATCAGCCCCAGCATTTT CASSLGGTLYSNQPQHF
TRBJ2-4 TRBV30 NA TRBD2 TGTGCCTGGAGTGTGGGAGGGGCAGCCAAAAACATTCAGTACTTC CAWSVGGAAKNIQYF
TRBJ2-1 TRBV27 NA NA TGTGCCAGCAGTTTATCGACAGGCGGCAATGAGCAGTTCTTC CASSLSTGGNEQFF
TRBJ2-3 TRBV10-3 NA NA TGTGCCATCAGCCCCGGTGGCCCAGATACGCAGTATTTT CAISPGGPDTQYF
TRBJ1-2 TRBV28 NA NA TGTGCCAGCAGCCTAGTCCGGGCATATGGCTACACCTTC CASSLVRAYGYTF
TRBJ2-3 TRBV5-1 NA TRBD2 TGCGCCAGCAGCTCGTCTACTAGCGCGTATACGCAGTATTTT CASSSSTSAYTQYF
TRBJ2-2 TRBV23-1 once TRBD2 TGCGCCAGCAGTCACTCCATTAGCGGGAGGGCCGGGGACGGGGAGCTGTTTTTT CASSHSISGRAGDGELFF
TRBJ2-2 TRBV5-4 NA TRBD2 TGTGCCAGCAGCCGTTTACCTAGCGGGAGGGCCCCCGGGGAGCTGTTTTTT CASSRLPSGRAPGELFF
TRBJ1-1 TRBV7-2 NA NA TGTGCCAGCAGCTCAAGAGGGGGGCCTGAAGCTTTCTTT CASSSRGGPEAFF
TRBJ2-1 TRBV5-5 NA NA TGTGCCAGCAGCGACCCGACTAGTTACAATGAGCAGTTCTTC CASSDPTSYNEQFF
TRBJ1-1 TRBV5-4 NA TRBD1 TGTGCCAGCAGCGGAGGACAGGGCTGGAACACTGAAGCTTTCTTT CASSGGQGWNTEAFF
TRBJ2-3 TRBV7-2 NA TRBD2 TGTGCCAGCAGCTTAGAAGCGGGAGGTTGGGCAGATACGCAGTATTTT CASSLEAGGWADTQYF
TRBJ1-1 TRBV2 large NA TGTGCCAGCAGCACCTGGGGTAACACTGAAGCTTTCTTT CASSTWGNTEAFF
TRBJ1-3 TRBV28 NA NA TGTGCCAGCAGTTTATTTCGGGGGTTTGGAAACACCATATATTTT CASSLFRGFGNTIYF